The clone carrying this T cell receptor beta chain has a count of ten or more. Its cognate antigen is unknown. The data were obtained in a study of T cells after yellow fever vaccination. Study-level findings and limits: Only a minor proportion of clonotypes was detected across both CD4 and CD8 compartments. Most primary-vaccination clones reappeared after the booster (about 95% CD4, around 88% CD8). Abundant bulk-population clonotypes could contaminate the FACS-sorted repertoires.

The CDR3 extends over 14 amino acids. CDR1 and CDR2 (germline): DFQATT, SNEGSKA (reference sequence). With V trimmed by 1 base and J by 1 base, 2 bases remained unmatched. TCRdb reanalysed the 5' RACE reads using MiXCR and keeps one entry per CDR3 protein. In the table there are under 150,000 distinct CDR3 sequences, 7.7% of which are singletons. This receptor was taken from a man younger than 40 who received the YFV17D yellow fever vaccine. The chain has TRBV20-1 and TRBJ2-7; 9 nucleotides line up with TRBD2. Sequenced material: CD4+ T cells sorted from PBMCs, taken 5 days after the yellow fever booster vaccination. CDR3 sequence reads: CSARGAGGSYEQYF. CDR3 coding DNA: TGCAGTGCTAGAGGGGCGGGAGGGTCCTACGAGCAGTACTTC.